This section outlines one TCR beta chain sequence together with its context. Its specificity is not known. V was clipped by 6 bases and J by 6 bases, with 14 bases between them. CDR1 and CDR2 from the germline V gene are SGHAT and FQNNGV. The CDR3 totals 13 residues. TCR beta CDR3 sequences were amplified from RNA transcripts. The study used the HTBI primer set for a first-round RT-PCR of the TCR CDR3. TCRdb recomputed calls from the multiplex PCR reads with MiXCR, one row per CDR3 protein. The sample shows 600,000 to 700,000 distinct CDR3 sequences, about 45% of them seen only once. This record comes from a study of T cells in Graves' hyperthyroidism and ophthalmopathy. Findings and limits, study-wide: Stable hyperthyroidism was told apart from ophthalmopathy by a model built on 13 V-J features. Ophthalmopathy was model-predicted a median approximately 6.4 months pre-onset.

This TCR came from an adult man with Graves' disease, either hyperthyroidism or ophthalmopathy (not recorded which). Sequenced material: peripheral blood or thyroid tissue (not recorded which). The chain recombines TRBV11-2 with TRBJ1-1, with D hard to call. The chain's CDR3 is CASSPHTNAEAFF. CDR3 sequence (DNA): TGTGCCAGCAGTCCCCACACCAATGCTGAAGCTTTCTTT.